The entry below describes one T cell receptor (beta chain). The target antigen is unknown. Trimming took 3 bases from V and 0 from J, leaving 6 bases between them. Germline-derived CDR1 and CDR2 are MDHEN and SYDVKM. The CDR3 sequence is 14 residues long. The table came from immunoSEQ multiplex PCR; TCRdb's copy has only in-frame clones and leaves some out. Seen here are approximately 90,000 clones, 80% to 90% observed once, and the top ten hold approximately 7.9%. This sample is part of a study of T cell responses to AZD1222 COVID-19 vaccine. Study-level points and caveats: Dominant CD4 TCR responses targeted spike regions 160-218 and 743-854. Most donors were white British and more were female, and clonal diversity was possibly underestimated.

The TCR was taken from an adult in good health. The sample was peripheral blood, taken on day 0 of AZD1222 vaccination. The chain joins TRBV28 to TRBJ1-5; unclear D gene. CDR3 in DNA: TGTGCCAGCAGTTTCTTCGGTAGCAATCAGCCCCAGCATTTT. This codes for CASSFFGSNQPQHF.